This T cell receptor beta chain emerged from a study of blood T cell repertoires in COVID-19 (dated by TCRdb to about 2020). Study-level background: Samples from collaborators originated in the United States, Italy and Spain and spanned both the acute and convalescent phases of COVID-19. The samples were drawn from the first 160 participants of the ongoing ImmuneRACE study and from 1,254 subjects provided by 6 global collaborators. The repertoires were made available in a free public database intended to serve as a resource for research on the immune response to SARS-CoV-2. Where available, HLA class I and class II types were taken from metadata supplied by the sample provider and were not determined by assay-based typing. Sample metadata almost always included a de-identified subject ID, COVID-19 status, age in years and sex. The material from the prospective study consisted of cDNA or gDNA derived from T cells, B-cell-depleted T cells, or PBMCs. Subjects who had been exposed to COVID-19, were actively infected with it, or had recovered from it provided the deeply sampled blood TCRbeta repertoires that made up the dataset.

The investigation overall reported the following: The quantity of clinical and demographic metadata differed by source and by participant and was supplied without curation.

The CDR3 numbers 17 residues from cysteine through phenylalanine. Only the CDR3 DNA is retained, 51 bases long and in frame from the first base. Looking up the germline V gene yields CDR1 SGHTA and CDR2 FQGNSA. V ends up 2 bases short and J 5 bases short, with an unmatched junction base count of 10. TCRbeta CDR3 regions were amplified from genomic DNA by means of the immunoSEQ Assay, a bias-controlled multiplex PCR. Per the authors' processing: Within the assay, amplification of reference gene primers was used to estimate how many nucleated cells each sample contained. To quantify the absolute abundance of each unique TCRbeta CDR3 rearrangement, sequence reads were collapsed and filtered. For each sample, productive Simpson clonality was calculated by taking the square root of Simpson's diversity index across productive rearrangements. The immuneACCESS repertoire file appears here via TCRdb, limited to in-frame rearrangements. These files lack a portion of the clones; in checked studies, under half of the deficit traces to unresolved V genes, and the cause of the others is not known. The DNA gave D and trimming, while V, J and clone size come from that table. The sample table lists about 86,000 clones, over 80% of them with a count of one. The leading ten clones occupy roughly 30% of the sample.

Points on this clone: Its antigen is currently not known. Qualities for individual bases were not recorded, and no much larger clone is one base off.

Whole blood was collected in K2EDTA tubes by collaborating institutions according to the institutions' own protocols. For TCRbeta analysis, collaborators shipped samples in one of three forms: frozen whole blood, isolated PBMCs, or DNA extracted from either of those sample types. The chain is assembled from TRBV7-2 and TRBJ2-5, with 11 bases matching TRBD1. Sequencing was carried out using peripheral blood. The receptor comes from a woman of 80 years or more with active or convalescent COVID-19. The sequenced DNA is TGTGCCAGCAGCTTAAGAGGACAGGGGGCGATCTGGGAGACCCAGTACTTC. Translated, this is CASSLRGQGAIWETQYF.